A selection of T cell receptor beta chains follows, all from one sample in a study of shared clonotypes between healthy human individuals. Some clones are missing from TCRdb's copy, which holds only in-frame ones; the method was immunoSEQ multiplex PCR. The sample yields about 2.2 million clones, just under 95% seen once. The material sequenced was naive CD8+ T cells from PBMCs. The origin of the receptors is a man aged 18-30 years in good health. Some clones in this sample may be carry-over from other donors' samples. The CDR3 runs from the conserved cysteine through the conserved F or W. D genes are given only for firm matches. Size is omitted from some rows. Given values are once, few, many or a class for expanded clones.

>-|-|TRBV19|TRBJ1-2
CASSPFETAVLGGYTF
TGTGCCAGTAGTCCCTTCGAAACAGCGGTCTTGGGTGGCTACACCTTC
>TRBD2|-|TRBV5-4|TRBJ2-2
CASSPGLAVTGELFF
TGTGCCAGCTCTCCGGGACTAGCGGTCACCGGGGAGCTGTTTTTT
>TRBD1|-|TRBV28|TRBJ1-2
CASSFSGGGYPIYGYTF
TGTGCCAGCAGTTTCTCAGGGGGCGGATACCCCATATATGGCTACACCTTC
>-|-|TRBV6-6|TRBJ1-1
CASSPGRGGLNTEAFF
TGTGCCAGCAGCCCAGGTCGCGGGGGGCTGAACACTGAAGCTTTCTTT
>TRBD2|-|TRBV27|TRBJ2-7
CASSLRGASGSLYEQYF
TGTGCCAGCAGTTTACGGGGGGCTAGCGGGAGTCTCTACGAGCAGTACTTC
>TRBD2|-|TRBV6-1|TRBJ2-3
CASSEVVGGTDTQYF
TGTGCCAGCAGTGAAGTTGTGGGAGGGACAGATACGCAGTATTTT
>TRBD1|few|TRBV7-6|TRBJ2-7
CASSLGDSYEQYF
TGTGCCAGCAGCCTAGGGGACAGCTACGAGCAGTACTTC
>-|-|TRBV28|TRBJ2-7
CASSFFFRNEQYF
TGTGCCAGCAGTTTCTTCTTTCGGAACGAGCAGTACTTC
>TRBD2|-|TRBV2|TRBJ2-3
CASSEASGSWDTQYF
TGTGCCAGCAGTGAAGCTAGCGGGAGTTGGGATACGCAGTATTTT
>-|once|TRBV29-1|TRBJ2-5
CSVSEDRIGETQYF
TGCAGCGTATCCGAAGACAGGATCGGGGAGACCCAGTACTTC
>-|-|TRBV4-1|TRBJ2-1
CASSQGPDNEQFF
TGCGCCAGCAGCCAGGGACCAGACAATGAGCAGTTCTTC
>TRBD1|-|TRBV27|TRBJ1-6
CASTPGGFRNSPLHF
TGTGCCAGCACCCCAGGGGGCTTTCGAAATTCACCCCTCCACTTT
>-|-|TRBV7-2|TRBJ2-5
CASSHRGRGLGQETQYF
TGTGCCAGCAGCCATCGTGGGCGGGGCCTGGGACAAGAGACCCAGTACTTC
>-|-|TRBV13|TRBJ1-1
CASSLPYRGGNTEAFF
TGTGCCAGCAGCTTGCCATACAGAGGTGGGAACACTGAAGCTTTCTTT
>-|-|TRBV28|TRBJ1-5
CASRVTVSSNQPQHF
TGTGCCAGCAGAGTGACAGTAAGCAGCAATCAGCCCCAGCATTTT
>TRBD1|-|TRBV2|TRBJ1-2
CASRPETGVYGYTF
TGTGCCAGCAGACCGGAGACAGGGGTCTATGGCTACACCTTC
>-|-|TRBV5-1|TRBJ1-1
CASSFRSMDVPMNTEAFF
TGCGCCAGCAGCTTTCGATCAATGGACGTGCCCATGAACACTGAAGCTTTCTTT
>-|-|TRBV7-9|TRBJ2-7
CASSLVAPGEEQYF
TGTGCCAGCAGCTTAGTGGCCCCGGGGGAAGAGCAGTACTTC
>-|-|TRBV27|TRBJ2-3
CASSLLGEDTQYF
TGTGCCAGCAGTTTATTGGGGGAAGATACGCAGTATTTT
>-|-|TRBV5-1|TRBJ2-5
CASSLDGSAQYF
TGCGCCAGCAGCTTGGACGGGTCGGCCCAGTACTTC
>TRBD1|-|TRBV9|TRBJ1-1
CASSATGNSITFF
TGTGCCAGCAGCGCGACAGGGAATTCGATAACTTTCTTT
>-|-|TRBV7-9|TRBJ2-5
CASRRRGGETQYF
TGTGCCAGCAGGAGGAGGGGCGGGGAGACCCAGTACTTC
>-|-|TRBV20-1|TRBJ2-5
CSARFGETQYF
TGCAGTGCTAGGTTCGGGGAGACCCAGTACTTC
>-|-|TRBV9|TRBJ2-3
CASSGTPSTDTQYF
TGTGCCAGCAGCGGAACCCCTAGCACAGATACGCAGTATTTT
>TRBD1|-|TRBV30|TRBJ1-6
CACHETGGKYNSPLHF
TGTGCCTGCCATGAGACAGGGGGCAAGTATAATTCACCCCTCCACTTT
>TRBD1|-|TRBV12-5|TRBJ1-5
CASGPPWDSGCLSNQPQHF
TGTGCTAGTGGTCCTCCATGGGACAGCGGTTGCCTTAGCAATCAGCCCCAGCATTTT
>-|-|TRBV7-9|TRBJ2-3
CASSAQEFPTDTQYF
TGTGCCAGCAGCGCCCAAGAGTTTCCCACAGATACGCAGTATTTT
>TRBD2|once|TRBV28|TRBJ2-2
CASSYPRREGTGELFF
TGTGCCAGCAGTTACCCCCGGCGGGAGGGCACCGGGGAGCTGTTTTTT
>-|-|TRBV5-1|TRBJ2-2
CASSLRPGAYTGELFF
TGCGCCAGCAGCTTAAGGCCGGGAGCTTACACCGGGGAGCTGTTTTTT
>-|few|TRBV9|TRBJ1-1
CASSHGGNTEAFF
TGTGCCAGCAGCCACGGGGGAAACACTGAAGCTTTCTTT
>-|-|TRBV10-3|TRBJ2-7
CAISETGSSYEQYF
TGTGCCATCAGTGAAACCGGGAGCTCCTACGAGCAGTACTTC
>TRBD1|once|TRBV19|TRBJ2-2
CASRTTRTGGSTGELFF
TGTGCCAGTAGGACTACCAGGACAGGGGGTAGCACCGGGGAGCTGTTTTTT
>TRBD1|few|TRBV9|TRBJ2-7
CASSVGNRGNEQYF
TGTGCCAGCAGCGTAGGGAACAGGGGGAACGAGCAGTACTTC
>TRBD2|-|TRBV7-9|TRBJ2-1
CASSITSGRYNEQFF
TGTGCCAGCAGCATTACTAGCGGGAGATACAATGAGCAGTTCTTC
>-|-|TRBV27|TRBJ2-7
CASSLGAGMSSYEQYF
TGTGCCAGCAGTTTGGGTGCAGGGATGAGCTCCTACGAGCAGTACTTC
>TRBD1|-|TRBV4-1|TRBJ2-3
CASSTDRGSTDTQYF
TGCGCCAGCAGTACCGACAGGGGAAGCACAGATACGCAGTATTTT
>-|-|TRBV9|TRBJ1-1
CASSVGRGNTEAFF
TGTGCCAGCAGCGTAGGAAGGGGAAACACTGAAGCTTTCTTT
>TRBD1|-|TRBV6-5|TRBJ1-2
CASTFDRADGYTF
TGTGCCAGTACCTTCGACAGGGCTGATGGCTACACCTTC
>TRBD1|once|TRBV4-1|TRBJ2-5
CASSPDRAQETQYF
TGCGCCAGCAGTCCGGACAGGGCCCAAGAGACCCAGTACTTC
>TRBD1|-|TRBV5-1|TRBJ1-2
CASSLGDRELSNYGYTF
TGCGCCAGCAGCTTGGGGGACAGGGAATTGTCCAACTATGGCTACACCTTC
>TRBD1|-|TRBV28|TRBJ1-2
CASSHSLTGGGAGYTF
TGTGCCAGCAGTCACTCCCTGACAGGGGGCGGGGCTGGCTACACCTTC
>TRBD2|-|TRBV7-6|TRBJ2-7
CASSPLTSGSLYEQYF
TGTGCCAGCAGCCCCCTGACTAGCGGGAGTCTCTACGAGCAGTACTTC
>TRBD2|-|TRBV14|TRBJ2-7
CASSRPSRLAGGFSYEQYF
TGTGCCAGCAGCCGCCCATCCCGACTAGCGGGAGGATTCTCCTACGAGCAGTACTTC
>-|-|TRBV27|TRBJ2-7
CASSSPRFSRGEQYF
TGTGCCAGCAGTTCCCCCAGGTTCAGCAGGGGCGAGCAGTACTTC
>TRBD2|-|TRBV5-8|TRBJ2-1
CASSAGLAGYNEQFF
TGTGCCAGCAGCGCCGGACTAGCGGGGTACAATGAGCAGTTCTTC